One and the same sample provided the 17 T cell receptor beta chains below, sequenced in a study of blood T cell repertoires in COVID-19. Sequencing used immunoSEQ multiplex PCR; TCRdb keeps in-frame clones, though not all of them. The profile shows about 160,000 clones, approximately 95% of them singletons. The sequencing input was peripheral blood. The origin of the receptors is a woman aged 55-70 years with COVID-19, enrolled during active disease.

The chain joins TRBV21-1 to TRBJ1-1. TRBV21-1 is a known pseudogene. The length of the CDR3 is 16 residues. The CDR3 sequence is CASSKRSGALTVEAFF. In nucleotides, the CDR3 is TGTGCCAGCAGCAAAAGGAGCGGGGCCCTAACGGTTGAAGCTTTCTTT.

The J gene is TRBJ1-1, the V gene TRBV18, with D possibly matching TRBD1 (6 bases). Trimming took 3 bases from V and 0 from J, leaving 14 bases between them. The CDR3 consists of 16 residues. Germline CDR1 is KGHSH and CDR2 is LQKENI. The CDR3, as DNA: TGTGCCAGCTCACCTTTTACTACAGGGATGAACACTGAAGCTTTCTTT. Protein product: CASSPFTTGMNTEAFF.

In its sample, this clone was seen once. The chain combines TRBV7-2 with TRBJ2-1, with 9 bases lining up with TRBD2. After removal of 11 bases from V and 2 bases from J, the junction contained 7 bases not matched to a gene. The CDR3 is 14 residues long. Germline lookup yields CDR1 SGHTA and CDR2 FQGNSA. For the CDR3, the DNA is TGTGCCGGCACTGGACTAGCGACCTACAATGAGCAGTTCTTC. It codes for CAGTGLATYNEQFF.

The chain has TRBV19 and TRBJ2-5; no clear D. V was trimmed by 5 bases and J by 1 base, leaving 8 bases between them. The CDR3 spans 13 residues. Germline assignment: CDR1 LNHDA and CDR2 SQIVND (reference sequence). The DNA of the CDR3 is TGTGCCAGTAGTGGCGGTCCCCAAGAGACCCAGTACTTC. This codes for CASSGGPQETQYF. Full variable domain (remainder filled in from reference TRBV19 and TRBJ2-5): DGGITQSPKYLFRKEGQNVTLSCEQNLNHDAMYWYRQDPGQGLRLIYYSQIVNDFQKGDIAEGYSVSREKKESFPLTVTSAQKNPTAFYLCASSGGPQETQYFGPGTRLLVL.

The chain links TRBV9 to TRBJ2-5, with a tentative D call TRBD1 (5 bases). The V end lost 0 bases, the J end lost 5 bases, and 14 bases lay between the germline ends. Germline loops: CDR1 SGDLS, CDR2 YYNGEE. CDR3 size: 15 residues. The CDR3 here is CASSVGQGGRETQYF. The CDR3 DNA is TGTGCCAGCAGCGTAGGTCAGGGTGGAAGGGAGACCCAGTACTTC.

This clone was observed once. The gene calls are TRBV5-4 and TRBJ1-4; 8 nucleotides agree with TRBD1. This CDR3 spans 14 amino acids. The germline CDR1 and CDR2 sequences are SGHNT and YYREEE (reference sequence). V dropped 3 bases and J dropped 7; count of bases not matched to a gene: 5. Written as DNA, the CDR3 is TGTGCCAGCAGCTCCAGGGGGCTAGGTGAAAAACTGTTTTTT. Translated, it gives CASSSRGLGEKLFF.

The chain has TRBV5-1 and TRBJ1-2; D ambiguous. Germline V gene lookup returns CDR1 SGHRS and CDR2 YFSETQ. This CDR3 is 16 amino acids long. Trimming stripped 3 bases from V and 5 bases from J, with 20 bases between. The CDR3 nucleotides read TGCGCCAGCAGCTCGGGGTCCTCCGAGGGCTTTTATGGCTACACCTTC. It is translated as CASSSGSSEGFYGYTF.

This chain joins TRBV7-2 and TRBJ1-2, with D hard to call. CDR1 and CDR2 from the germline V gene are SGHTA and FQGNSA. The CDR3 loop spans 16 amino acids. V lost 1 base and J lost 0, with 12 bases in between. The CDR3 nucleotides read TGTGCCAGCAGCTTAGAGTTGATGATAGCTAACTATGGCTACACCTTC. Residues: CASSLELMIANYGYTF.

The DNA for the CDR3 is TGTGCCAGCAGCTCGTCCCGGGACAGGGTTGGGTCCCTAGGCTACACCTTC. Amino acids: CASSSSRDRVGSLGYTF. The J gene is TRBJ1-2, the V gene TRBV5-4; TRBD1 aligns across 9 bases. Germline V gives CDR1 SGHNT, CDR2 YYREEE (reference sequence). CDR3 length: 17 amino acids. V shed 3 bases and J 8 bases; nucleotides not matched to a gene: 17.

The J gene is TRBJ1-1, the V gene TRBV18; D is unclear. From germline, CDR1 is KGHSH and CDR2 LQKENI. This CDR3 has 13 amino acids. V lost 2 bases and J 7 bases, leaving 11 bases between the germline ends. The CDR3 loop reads CASSPNTDVEAFF. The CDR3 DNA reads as TGTGCCAGCTCACCAAATACAGACGTTGAAGCTTTCTTT.

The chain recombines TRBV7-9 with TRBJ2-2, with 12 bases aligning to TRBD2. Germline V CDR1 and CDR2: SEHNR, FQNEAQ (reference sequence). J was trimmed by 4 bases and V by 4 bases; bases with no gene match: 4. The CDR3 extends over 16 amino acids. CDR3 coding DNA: TGTGCCAGCAGCTCTCCTAGCGGGGGGGCCACCGGGGAGCTGTTTTTT. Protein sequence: CASSSPSGGATGELFF.

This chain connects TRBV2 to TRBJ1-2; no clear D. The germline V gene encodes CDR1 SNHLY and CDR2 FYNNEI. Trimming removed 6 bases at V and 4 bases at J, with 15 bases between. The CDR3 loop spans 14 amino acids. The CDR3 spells CASRTRGGLYGYTF. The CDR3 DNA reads TGTGCCAGCAGGACCCGAGGAGGCCTCTATGGCTACACCTTC. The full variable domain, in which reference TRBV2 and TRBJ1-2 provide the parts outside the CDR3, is EPEVTQTPSHQVTQMGQEVILRCVPISNHLYFYWYRQILGQKVEFLVSFYNNEISEKSEIFDDQFSVERPDGSNFTLKIRSTKLEDSAMYFCASRTRGGLYGYTFGSGTRLTVV.

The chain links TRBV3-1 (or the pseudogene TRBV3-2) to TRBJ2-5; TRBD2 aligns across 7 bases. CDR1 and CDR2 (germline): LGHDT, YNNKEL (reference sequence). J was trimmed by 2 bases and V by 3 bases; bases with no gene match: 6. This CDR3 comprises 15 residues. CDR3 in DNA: TGTGCCAGCAGCCATTACGCCGGGGGGCAAGAGACCCAGTACTTC. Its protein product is CASSHYAGGQETQYF.

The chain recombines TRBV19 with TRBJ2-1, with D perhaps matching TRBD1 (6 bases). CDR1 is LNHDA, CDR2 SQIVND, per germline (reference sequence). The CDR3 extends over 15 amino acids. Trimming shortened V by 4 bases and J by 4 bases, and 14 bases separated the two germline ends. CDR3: CASSKAQGSYNEQFF. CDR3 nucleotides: TGTGCCAGTAGTAAGGCACAGGGCTCTTACAATGAGCAGTTCTTC.

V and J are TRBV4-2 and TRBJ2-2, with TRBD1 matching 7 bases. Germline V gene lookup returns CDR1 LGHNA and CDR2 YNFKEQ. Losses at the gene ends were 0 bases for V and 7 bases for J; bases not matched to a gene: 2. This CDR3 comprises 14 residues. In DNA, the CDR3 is TGTGCCAGCAGCCAAGAGACAGGGCTCGGGGAGCTGTTTTTT. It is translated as CASSQETGLGELFF.

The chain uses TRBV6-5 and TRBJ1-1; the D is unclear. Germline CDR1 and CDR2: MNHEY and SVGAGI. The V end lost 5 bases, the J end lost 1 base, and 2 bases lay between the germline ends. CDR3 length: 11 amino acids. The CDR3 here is CASSRNTEAFF. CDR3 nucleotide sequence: TGTGCCAGCAGTCGGAACACTGAAGCTTTCTTT.

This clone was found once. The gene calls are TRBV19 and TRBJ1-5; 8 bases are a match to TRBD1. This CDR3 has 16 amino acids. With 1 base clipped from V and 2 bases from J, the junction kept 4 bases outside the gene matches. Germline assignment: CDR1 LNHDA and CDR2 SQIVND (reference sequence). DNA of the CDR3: TGTGCCAGTAGTATAGCGGACAGGGTCGGCAATCAGCCCCAGCATTTT. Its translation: CASSIADRVGNQPQHF.